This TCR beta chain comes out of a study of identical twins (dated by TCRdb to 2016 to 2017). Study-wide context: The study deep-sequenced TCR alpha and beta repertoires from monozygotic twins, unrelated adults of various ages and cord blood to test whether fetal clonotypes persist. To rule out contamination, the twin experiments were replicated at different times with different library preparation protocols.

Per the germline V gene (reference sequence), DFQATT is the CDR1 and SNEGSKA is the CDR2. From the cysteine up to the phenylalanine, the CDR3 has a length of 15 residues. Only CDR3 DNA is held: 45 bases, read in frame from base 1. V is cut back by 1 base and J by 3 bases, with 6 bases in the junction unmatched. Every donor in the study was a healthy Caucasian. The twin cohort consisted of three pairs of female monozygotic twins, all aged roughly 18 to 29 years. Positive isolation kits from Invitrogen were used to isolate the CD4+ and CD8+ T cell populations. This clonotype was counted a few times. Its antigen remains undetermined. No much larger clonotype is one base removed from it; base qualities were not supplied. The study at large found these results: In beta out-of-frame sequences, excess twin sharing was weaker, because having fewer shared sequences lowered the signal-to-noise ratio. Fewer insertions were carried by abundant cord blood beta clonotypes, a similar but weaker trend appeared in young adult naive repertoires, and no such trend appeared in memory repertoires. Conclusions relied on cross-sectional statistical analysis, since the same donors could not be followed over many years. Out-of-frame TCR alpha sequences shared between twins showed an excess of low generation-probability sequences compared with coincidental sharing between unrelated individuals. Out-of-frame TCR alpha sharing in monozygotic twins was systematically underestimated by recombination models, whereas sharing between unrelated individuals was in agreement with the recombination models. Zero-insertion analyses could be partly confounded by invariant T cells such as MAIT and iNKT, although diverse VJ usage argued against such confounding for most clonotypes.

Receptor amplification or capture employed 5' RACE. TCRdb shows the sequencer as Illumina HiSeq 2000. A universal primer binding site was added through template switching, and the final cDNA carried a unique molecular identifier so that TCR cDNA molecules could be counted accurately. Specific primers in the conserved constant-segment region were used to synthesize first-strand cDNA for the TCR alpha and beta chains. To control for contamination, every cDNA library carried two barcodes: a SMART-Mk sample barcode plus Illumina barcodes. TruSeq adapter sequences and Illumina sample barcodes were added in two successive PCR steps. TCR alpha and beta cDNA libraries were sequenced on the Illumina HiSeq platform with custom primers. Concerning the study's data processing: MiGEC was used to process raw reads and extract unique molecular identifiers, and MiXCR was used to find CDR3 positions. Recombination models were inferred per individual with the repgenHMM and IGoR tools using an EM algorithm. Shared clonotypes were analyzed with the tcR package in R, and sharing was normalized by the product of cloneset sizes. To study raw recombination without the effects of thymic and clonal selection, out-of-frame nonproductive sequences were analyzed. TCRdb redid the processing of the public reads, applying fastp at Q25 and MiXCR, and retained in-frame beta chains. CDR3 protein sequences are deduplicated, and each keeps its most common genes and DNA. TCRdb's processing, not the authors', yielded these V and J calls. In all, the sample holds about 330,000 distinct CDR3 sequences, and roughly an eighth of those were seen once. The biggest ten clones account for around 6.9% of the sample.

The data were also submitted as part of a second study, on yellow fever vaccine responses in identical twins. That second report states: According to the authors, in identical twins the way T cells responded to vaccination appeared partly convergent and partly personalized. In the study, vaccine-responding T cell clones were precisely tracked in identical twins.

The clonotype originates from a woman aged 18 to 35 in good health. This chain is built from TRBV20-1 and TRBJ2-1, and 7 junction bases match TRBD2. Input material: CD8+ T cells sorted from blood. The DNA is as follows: TGCAGTGCTAGAGGTGGCGGGGGAGACTACAATGAGCAGTTCTTC. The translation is CSARGGGGDYNEQFF.